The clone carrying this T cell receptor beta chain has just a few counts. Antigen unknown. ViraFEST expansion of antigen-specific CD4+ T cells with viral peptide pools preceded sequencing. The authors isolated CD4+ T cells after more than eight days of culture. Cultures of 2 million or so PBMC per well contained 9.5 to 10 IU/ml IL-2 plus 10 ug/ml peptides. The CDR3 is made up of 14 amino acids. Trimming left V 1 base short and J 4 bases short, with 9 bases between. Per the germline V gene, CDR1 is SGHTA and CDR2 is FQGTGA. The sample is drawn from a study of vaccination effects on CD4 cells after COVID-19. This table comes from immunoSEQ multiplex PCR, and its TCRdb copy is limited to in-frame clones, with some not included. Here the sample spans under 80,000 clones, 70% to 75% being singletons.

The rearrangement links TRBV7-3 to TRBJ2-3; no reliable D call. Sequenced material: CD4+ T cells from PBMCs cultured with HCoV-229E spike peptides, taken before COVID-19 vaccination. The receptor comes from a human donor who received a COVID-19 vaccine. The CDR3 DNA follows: TGTGCCAGCAGCTTAAGGGCATCGCCAGATACGCAGTATTTT. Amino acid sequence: CASSLRASPDTQYF.